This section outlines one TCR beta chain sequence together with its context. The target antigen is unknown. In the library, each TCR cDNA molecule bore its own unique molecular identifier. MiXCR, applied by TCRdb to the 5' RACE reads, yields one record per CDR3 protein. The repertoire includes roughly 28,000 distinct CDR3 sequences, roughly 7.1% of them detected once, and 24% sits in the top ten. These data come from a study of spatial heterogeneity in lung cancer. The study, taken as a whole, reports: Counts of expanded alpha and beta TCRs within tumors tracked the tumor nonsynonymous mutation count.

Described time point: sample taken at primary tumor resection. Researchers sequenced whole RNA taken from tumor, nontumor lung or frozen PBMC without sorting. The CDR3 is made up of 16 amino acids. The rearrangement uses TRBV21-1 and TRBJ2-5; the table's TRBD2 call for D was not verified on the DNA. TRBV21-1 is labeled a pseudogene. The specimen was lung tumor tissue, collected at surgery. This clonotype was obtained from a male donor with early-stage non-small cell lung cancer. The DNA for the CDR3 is TGTGCCAGCAGCTTTCCTGGCGGGGAAACTCAAGAGACCCAGTACTTC. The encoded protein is CASSFPGGETQETQYF.